Presented here are 18 T cell receptor beta chains from one specimen sequenced in a study of cytomegalovirus exposure and HLA in healthy donors. This PCR relied on a set of 60 Vbeta primers and 13 Jbeta primers. The table came from immunoSEQ multiplex PCR; TCRdb's copy has only in-frame clones and leaves some out. The sample holds around 99,000 clones, over 65% seen once. Sample: PBMCs. These receptors came from a man aged 35-49 years in good health and CMV-seronegative.

The chain links TRBV5-1 to TRBJ1-2; 12 nucleotides align to TRBD1. The V gene's germline CDR1 is SGHRS and CDR2 YFSETQ. V lost 6 bases to trimming and J lost 1 base; unmatched junction nucleotides: 7. The CDR3 has 16 residues. The CDR3 loop is CASNPGQGALNYGYTF. CDR3 nucleotide sequence: TGCGCCAGCAACCCGGGACAGGGGGCCCTTAACTATGGCTACACCTTC.

The sample holds a few counts of this clone. For the CDR3, the DNA is TGTGCCAGCAGCGCGCTCTACAGGGGCACTGAAGCTTTCTTT. Amino acids: CASSALYRGTEAFF. This chain uses TRBV6-1 with TRBJ1-1; the match to TRBD1 covers 7 bases. V shed 6 bases and J 4 bases; nucleotides not matched to a gene: 8. Germline CDR1 is MNHNS and CDR2 is SASEGT. The CDR3 consists of 14 residues.

The genes are TRBV2 and TRBJ2-1, with TRBD2 identical over 11 bases. V lost 4 bases, J lost 0 bases, and 11 bases stayed unmatched. Germline V gene lookup returns CDR1 SNHLY and CDR2 FYNNEI. The CDR3 sequence is 19 residues long. The CDR3 reads CASSGRTSGRLSSYNEQFF. The CDR3 bases are TGTGCCAGCAGTGGCCGGACTAGCGGGCGTCTGAGCTCCTACAATGAGCAGTTCTTC.

The chain is built from TRBV13 and TRBJ1-1; D call uncertain. Germline V gene data show CDR1 as PRHDT and CDR2 as FYEKMQ (reference sequence). Trimming left V 1 base short and J 3 bases short, with 6 bases between. The CDR3 consists of 13 residues. CDR3: CASSLDGDTEAFF. The CDR3 bases are TGTGCCAGCAGCTTAGATGGAGACACTGAAGCTTTCTTT.

The V call is TRBV7-8, the J call TRBJ1-6, with a tentative D call TRBD1 (6 bases). V dropped 7 bases and J dropped 7 bases, with 20 bases sitting between them. Germline assignment: CDR1 SGHVS and CDR2 FQNEAQ. CDR3 length equals 16 residues. The DNA for the CDR3 is TGTGCCAGCAAATACCGAGGCACAGGGCCAAATTCACCCCTCCACTTT. Translating it yields CASKYRGTGPNSPLHF.

The chain employs TRBV15 and TRBJ2-7; 9 nucleotides match TRBD1. The germline V gene has CDR1 LNHNV and CDR2 YYDKDF (reference sequence). V was clipped by 5 bases and J by 7 bases; unmatched bases: 9. The CDR3 contains 14 residues. CDR3 DNA: TGTGCCACCAGCGGCGGGGACAGGGCTCGGGAGCAGTACTTC. It encodes CATSGGDRAREQYF. Variable domain in full (rest from reference TRBV15 and TRBJ2-7): DAMVIQNPRYQVTQFGKPVTLSCSQTLNHNVMYWYQQKSSQAPKLLFHYYDKDFNNEADTPDNFQSRRPNTSFCFLDIRSPGLGDTAMYLCATSGGDRAREQYFGPGTRLTVT.

The V and J genes are TRBV11-3 and TRBJ2-7, with D maybe TRBD2 (7 bases). Trimming took off 4 bases at V and 3 bases at J, with 16 bases between the two ends. The CDR3 has 15 residues. In germline, CDR1 is SGHNT, CDR2 YENEEA. In DNA form, the CDR3 reads TGTGCCAGCAGCTACCGGGGAGGGGGAGACTACGAGCAGTACTTC. Protein: CASSYRGGGDYEQYF.

The rearrangement links TRBV28 to TRBJ1-1; tentative D call: TRBD1 (5 bases). Germline CDR1 reads MDHEN; CDR2 reads SYDVKM. V lost 2 bases, J lost 4 bases, and 11 bases lay in between. The CDR3 contains 14 residues. This CDR3 is CASSLRVGVTEAFF. The CDR3 nucleotides are TGTGCCAGCAGTTTAAGGGTAGGGGTCACTGAAGCTTTCTTT. Based on the CDR3 plus reference TRBV28 and TRBJ1-1, the full variable domain is DVKVTQSSRYLVKRTGEKVFLECVQDMDHENMFWYRQDPGLGLRLIYFSYDVKMKEKGDIPEGYSVSREKKERFSLILESASTNQTSMYLCASSLRVGVTEAFFGQGTRLTVV.

This chain connects TRBV14 to TRBJ2-1, with 7 bases fitting TRBD1. With 1 base clipped from V and 7 bases from J, the junction kept 7 bases outside the gene matches. Germline CDR1 SGHDN, CDR2 FVKESK. The CDR3 has 15 residues. The CDR3 loop reads CASSQGPGTVNEQFF. The CDR3 DNA reads as TGTGCCAGCAGCCAAGGGCCCGGGACAGTAAATGAGCAGTTCTTC. Looking up the rest from reference TRBV14 and TRBJ2-1 gives the full variable domain: EAGVTQFPSHSVIEKGQTVTLRCDPISGHDNLYWYRRVMGKEIKFLLHFVKESKQDESGMPNNRFLAERTGGTYSTLKVQPAELEDSGVYFCASSQGPGTVNEQFFGPGTRLTVL.

The V gene is TRBV11-2, the J gene TRBJ2-1; D perhaps matches TRBD2 (6 bases). The V and J ends lost 5 bases and 4 bases respectively, with 18 bases between them. CDR1 and CDR2 (germline): SGHAT, FQNNGV. The CDR3 has 16 amino acids. As DNA, the CDR3 is TGTGCCAGCAGCCCCCTCCCGGGACTCCCTTACAATGAGCAGTTCTTC. This translates into CASSPLPGLPYNEQFF.

J is TRBJ2-2 and V is TRBV5-1, with 10 bases identical to TRBD1. The germline CDR1 and CDR2 sequences are SGHRS and YFSETQ. Trimming cost V 2 bases and J 7 bases; bases outside gene matches: 5. The CDR3 runs to 15 residues. The CDR3 DNA is TGCGCCAGCAGCTTCCGACAGGGGGCTTACGGGGAGCTGTTTTTT. Its protein is CASSFRQGAYGELFF.

The chain couples TRBV19 to TRBJ2-2; 7 positions match TRBD2. This CDR3 has 16 amino acids. V trimming: 5 bases; J trimming: 2 bases; junction bases outside the gene matches: 8. Germline loops: CDR1 LNHDA, CDR2 SQIVND (reference sequence). The CDR3 here is CASSVRGGPNTGELFF. CDR3 DNA sequence: TGTGCCAGTAGTGTCCGCGGGGGACCCAACACCGGGGAGCTGTTTTTT.

This clone was seen more than once but under ten times. This chain uses TRBV29-1 with TRBJ2-2; 14 bases line up with TRBD2. The V segment lost 0 bases and the J segment 4 bases; nucleotides outside the gene matches: 7. Per the germline V gene, CDR1 is SQVTM and CDR2 is ANQGSEA. The CDR3 covers 18 residues. The CDR3 protein is CSVEDSRLAGGSTGELFF. CDR3 coding DNA: TGCAGCGTTGAAGACTCCCGACTAGCGGGAGGGAGCACCGGGGAGCTGTTTTTT.

The chain couples TRBV9 to TRBJ2-1; 8 bases agree with TRBD2. CDR3 length equals 14 residues. The V gene's germline CDR1 is SGDLS and CDR2 YYNGEE. Trimming cost V 4 bases and J 6 bases; bases outside gene matches: 6. The CDR3 DNA reads TGTGCCAGCAGCCCTCCAACTAGCGGCAATGAGCAGTTCTTC. This gives the protein CASSPPTSGNEQFF.

V usage is TRBV5-7 and J usage is TRBJ2-7; maybe TRBD2 (7 bases). TRBV5-7 is identified as an open reading frame with a role that is uncertain. V was pared by 4 bases and J by 0 bases, with 17 bases between. CDR3 length equals 16 residues. The CDR3 loop reads CASSPTGGGSSYEQYF. The CDR3 region has the DNA TGTGCCAGCAGCCCGACGGGGGGCGGGAGCTCCTACGAGCAGTACTTC.

This clone appeared a single time. The chain joins TRBV25-1 to TRBJ1-5; 7 bases line up with TRBD1. CDR1 is MGHDK and CDR2 is SYGVNS in the germline V gene. V gave up 4 bases and J gave up 7 bases; unmatched junction bases: 7. The length of the CDR3 is 14 residues. Written as DNA, the CDR3 is TGTGCCAGCAGTGGGACAGGCCTCGGGCAGCCCCAGCATTTT. It encodes CASSGTGLGQPQHF.

This clone showed up just a few times. The V call is TRBV18, the J call TRBJ2-7; TRBD2 agrees at 7 bases. The CDR3 consists of 14 residues. Germline trimming cut 1 base from V and 3 bases from J; bases unmatched to any gene: 3. Per germline, CDR1 KGHSH and CDR2 LQKENI. This CDR3 reads CASSPLSGNYEQYF. The CDR3 DNA follows: TGTGCCAGCTCACCACTAAGCGGGAACTACGAGCAGTACTTC.

This clone appeared a few times. This chain uses TRBV6-5 with TRBJ1-4, with 8 bases identical to TRBD1. CDR3 length: 14 residues. Germline V CDR1 and CDR2: MNHEY, SVGAGI. The J segment lost 4 bases and the V segment lost 6 bases, leaving 4 bases of the junction unmatched. The CDR3 bases are TGTGCCAGCAGACTGACAGGGGATAATGAAAAACTGTTTTTT. Translating gives CASRLTGDNEKLFF.